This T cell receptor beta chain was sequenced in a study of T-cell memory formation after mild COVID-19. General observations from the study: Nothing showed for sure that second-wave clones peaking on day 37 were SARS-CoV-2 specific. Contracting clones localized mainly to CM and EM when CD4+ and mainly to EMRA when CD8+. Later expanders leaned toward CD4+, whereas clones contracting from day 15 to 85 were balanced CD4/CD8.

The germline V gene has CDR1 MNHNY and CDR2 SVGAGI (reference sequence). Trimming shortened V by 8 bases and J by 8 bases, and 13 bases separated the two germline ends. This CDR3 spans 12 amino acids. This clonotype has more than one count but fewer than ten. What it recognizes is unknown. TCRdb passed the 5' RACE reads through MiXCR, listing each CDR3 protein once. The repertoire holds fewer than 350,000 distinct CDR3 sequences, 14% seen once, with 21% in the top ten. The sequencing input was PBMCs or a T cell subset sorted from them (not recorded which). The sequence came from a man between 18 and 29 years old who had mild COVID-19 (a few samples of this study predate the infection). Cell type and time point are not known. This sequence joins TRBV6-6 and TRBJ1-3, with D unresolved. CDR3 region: CASVAVSDTIYF. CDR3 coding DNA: TGTGCCAGCGTCGCGGTTTCCGACACCATATATTTT.